The 31 T cell receptor delta chains given below trace back to one sample, sequenced in a study of delta chains in infants with herpesvirus infections. TCR cDNA was made from PBMC RNA with gamma- and delta-chain-specific primers. TCRdb reprocessed the RT-PCR reads using CATT. The sample consists of 800 to 1,000 delta-chain clones, approximately 25% of them appearing once. The material was peripheral blood, obtained at time point 2 of longitudinal follow-up. These receptors all stem from a human donor who was a Ugandan infant, either HIV-exposed or HIV-unexposed (not recorded which).

Note on this clone: This likely stems from a read error, as it lies one base from a far larger clone. This sequence joins TRDV2 and TRDJ3; 7 nucleotides align to TRDD3. J gave up 0 bases and V 3 bases, and 13 bases lay outside the gene matches. The CDR3 is 20 residues long. CDR1 and CDR2 from the germline V gene are GEAIGNYY and EKD. The CDR3 DNA follows: TGTGCCTGTGACCCCTTGCTGGGGGTTTCCAGCTCCTGGGACACCCGACAGATGTTTTTC. It codes for CACDPLLGVSSSWDTRQMFF.

This clone was observed a handful of times. This clone may be a read error of a much larger clone one base away. This sample includes further DNA sequences coding for the same CDR3. The chain links TRDV2 to TRDJ3, with 10 bases lining up with TRDD3. V dropped 0 bases and J dropped 0; count of bases not matched to a gene: 1. Germline loops: CDR1 GEAIGNYY, CDR2 EKD. The CDR3 totals 18 residues. The CDR3 loop reads CACDTAGGYSWDTRQMFF. DNA of the CDR3: TGTGCCTGTGACACCGCTGGGGGATACTCCTGGGACACCCGACAGATGTTTTTC.

This chain uses TRDV1 with TRDJ1; 10 bases match TRDD3. Germline CDR1 and CDR2: TSWWSYY and QGS. The CDR3 has 20 amino acids. Trimming at V came to 2 bases and at J to 0 bases, leaving 15 bases not matched to a gene. The chain's CDR3 is CALGENSYGGYAGYTDKLIF. The CDR3, as DNA: TGTGCTCTTGGGGAAAACTCCTACGGGGGATACGCGGGGTACACCGATAAACTCATCTTT.

This clone was counted a single time. A much larger clone differs by one base, so this may be a read error. V usage is TRDV1 and J usage is TRDJ1, with TRDD3 matching 8 bases. The CDR3 length is 19 residues. Germline CDR1 TSWWSYY, CDR2 QGS. The V and J ends lost 2 bases and 0 bases, in that order; junction bases with no gene match: 14. CDR3 nucleotides: TGTGCTCTTGGGGAAGCGTGGGAAGGGATACGCGAGTACACCGATAAACTCATCTTT. Translation gives CALGEAWEGIREYTDKLIF.

This clone has a handful of counts. The rearrangement joins TRAV38-2/DV8 to TRDJ1, with 11 bases identical to TRDD3. The CDR3 has 22 amino acids. Per germline, CDR1 TSESDYY and CDR2 QEAYKQQN. The trim removed 4 bases at V and 2 bases at J, leaving 25 bases unmatched. The CDR3 spells CAYRDLFRPSGGGYAGTDKLIF. The CDR3 region has the DNA TGTGCTTATAGGGATTTATTCCGCCCATCGGGTGGGGGATACGCGGGGACCGATAAACTCATCTTT.

The CDR3 DNA reads TGTGCTCTTGGGGAACTAGTAGTTTGGGGGTTCAAGGGCCTGGGGACCTGCACCGATAAACTCATCTTT. Translation gives CALGELVVWGFKGLGTCTDKLIF. V and J are TRDV1 and TRDJ1; weak D call: TRDD3 (6 bases). V lost 0 bases and J lost 1, with 33 bases in between. This CDR3 has 23 residues. Germline V gene sequence: CDR1 TSWWSYY, CDR2 QGS.

J is TRDJ1 and V is TRDV1, with D possibly being TRDD3 (8 bases). The germline CDR1 and CDR2 sequences are TSWWSYY and QGS. V was trimmed by 4 bases and J by 3 bases, leaving 60 bases between them. This CDR3 comprises 30 residues. The CDR3 coding sequence is TGTGCTCTTGGGGGAATAGGGATTGGGCTAACGTCCTTCCTCATCGGATCTAGACTGGGGGCTACCGGCGTCTCCGATAAACTCATCTTT. This codes for CALGGIGIGLTSFLIGSRLGATGVSDKLIF.

Notes on this clone: A far larger clone is one nucleotide away, so this likely arose from a read error. The chain joins TRDV2 to TRDJ3; 12 bases match TRDD3. Germline lookup yields CDR1 GEAIGNYY and CDR2 EKD. CDR3 length: 17 amino acids. CDR3 DNA: TGTGCCTGTGACGTACTGGGGGATACCTGGGACGCCCGACAGATGTTTTTC. It codes for CACDVLGDTWDARQMFF.

Turning to this clone: A single base separates this from a much larger clone, so it may be a read error. The rearrangement uses TRDV2 and TRDJ3; 8 bases match TRDD3. The germline V gene encodes CDR1 GEAIGNYY and CDR2 EKD. The CDR3 has 20 residues. In nucleotides, the CDR3 is TGTGCCGGTGACACCGGAGGTCTGGGGGAGAGCTCCTGGGACACCCGACAGATGTTTTTC. Its translation is CAGDTGGLGESSWDTRQMFF.

As regards this clone: This may arise from a read error, as a much more abundant clone is one base away. This chain links TRDV1 with TRDJ1, with a weak D call TRDD3 (8 bases). There are 22 residues in the CDR3. Trimming shortened V by 1 base and J by 5 bases, and 35 bases separated the two germline ends. From germline, CDR1 is TSWWSYY and CDR2 QGS. The chain's CDR3 is CALGEPPSPLPACWGKKDKLIF. The CDR3 DNA sequence: TGTGCTCTTGGGGAACCTCCGTCACCCCTTCCTGCCTGCTGGGGGAAGAAGGATAAACTCATCTTT.

V is TRDV1 and J is TRDJ1; 10 bases fit TRDD3. Germline-derived CDR1 and CDR2 are TSWWSYY and QGS. J lost 0 bases, V lost 4 bases, and 17 bases had no gene match. This CDR3 has 20 residues. CDR3 residues: CALGVLFYRGIRGYTDKLIF. The CDR3 DNA sequence: TGTGCTCTTGGGGTACTTTTTTACCGGGGGATACGAGGGTACACCGATAAACTCATCTTT.

This clone has a handful of counts. A much larger clone differs from this one at a single base, so this may be a read error. The V gene is TRDV2, the J gene TRDJ3; TRDD3 matches at 11 bases. This CDR3 region has 17 residues. Germline V gene sequence: CDR1 GEAIGNYY, CDR2 EKD. With 2 bases clipped from V and 2 bases from J, the junction kept 1 base outside the gene matches. The CDR3 spells CACDILGDTWDTRQMFF. CDR3 DNA sequence: TGTGCCTGTGACATACTGGGGGATACCTGGGACACCCGACAGATGTTTTTC.

This clone is judged large. V usage is TRDV1 and J usage is TRDJ1; D is tentatively TRDD2 or TRDD3 (9 bases each). Between the trimmed V and J ends, which lost 5 bases and 5 bases, there was a span of 48 bases. CDR3 size: 25 residues. Germline CDR1 is TSWWSYY and CDR2 is QGS. The CDR3 DNA sequence: TGTGCTCTTGGGTCCCCAACCCCCCCTTCCTACATATGGACTGGGGGACCCCCAAGGGCAGATAAACTCATCTTT. The encoded protein is CALGSPTPPSYIWTGGPPRADKLIF.

Regarding this clone: With a far larger clone one base away, a read error is the likely cause. Other DNA sequences in the same sample also yield this CDR3. This chain joins TRDV1 and TRDJ1, with D perhaps TRDD2 or TRDD3 (6 bases each). CDR1 is TSWWSYY, CDR2 QGS, per germline. The CDR3 totals 19 residues. Trimming stripped 1 base from V and 0 bases from J, with 21 bases between. CDR3 nucleotide sequence: TGTGCTCTTGGGGAACCCGTCCTCTGGGGATTCCTAAACACCGATAAACTCATCTTT. Translating gives CALGEPVLWGFLNTDKLIF.

This clone is termed large. The J gene is TRDJ1, the V gene TRDV1, with 8 bases lining up with TRDD3. V shed 3 bases, J shed 0 bases, and the junction held 15 bases outside the gene matches. The CDR3 is 19 residues long. CDR1 TSWWSYY and CDR2 QGS come from the germline V gene. The CDR3 is CALGDLSMGDRPNTDKLIF. In DNA, the CDR3 is TGTGCTCTTGGGGACCTCTCGATGGGGGATCGACCCAACACCGATAAACTCATCTTT.

This chain connects TRDV1 to TRDJ1; weak D call: TRDD3 (7 bases). V shed 2 bases and J shed 0 bases, with 28 bases lying between them. This CDR3 is 21 amino acids long. Germline CDR1 is TSWWSYY and CDR2 is QGS. CDR3 DNA sequence: TGTGCTCTTGGGGAAAAGGCTCCTACGTTACTGGGGATTTCGTACACCGATAAACTCATCTTT. Residues: CALGEKAPTLLGISYTDKLIF.

On this clone: Being one base from a much bigger clone, this may be a read error. This chain links TRDV1 with TRDJ1; tentative D call: TRDD3 (6 bases). The germline CDR1 and CDR2 sequences are TSWWSYY and QGS. Trimming left V 2 bases short and J 3 bases short, with 40 bases between. The CDR3 totals 24 residues. In DNA form, the CDR3 reads TGTGCTCTTGGGGAAGATCTCCTCGGTAGCCAAGGATACCGGGAGTTGGATAGACCCGATAAACTCATCTTT. Protein product: CALGEDLLGSQGYRELDRPDKLIF.

This clone is large within its sample. V gene TRDV1 combines with J gene TRDJ1, with TRDD3 as a possible D gene (6 bases). The CDR3 has 19 amino acids. The V end was cut by 3 bases, the J end by 4 bases, with 27 bases between. Germline V CDR1 and CDR2: TSWWSYY, QGS. The CDR3 nucleotides are TGTGCTCTTGGGGACCCCGAGTCACTATCCGGGGGACGTGACGATAAACTCATCTTT. As protein: CALGDPESLSGGRDDKLIF.

Worth noting for this clone: This may come from a read error, since a much larger clone is one base off. V and J are TRDV1 and TRDJ1; 8 bases align to TRDD3. Germline V CDR1 and CDR2: TSWWSYY, QGS. The J segment lost 3 bases and the V segment lost 5 bases, leaving 20 bases of the junction unmatched. The CDR3 spans 19 residues. The CDR3: CALGFHLGLGDTYADKLIF. The CDR3 DNA follows: TGTGCTCTTGGGTTCCACCTCGGGCTGGGGGACACGTACGCCGATAAACTCATCTTT.

A few counts support this clone. Written as DNA, the CDR3 is TGTGCAGCAAGCGGGCCTTCCTTCTGGGGGATACGCGTCGCCGATAAACTCATCTTT. Protein sequence: CAASGPSFWGIRVADKLIF. V and J are TRAV29/DV5 and TRDJ1, with TRDD3 matching over 12 bases. V lost 0 bases and J lost 3; bases outside the gene matches: 15. Germline CDR1 NSMFDY, CDR2 ISSIKDK. The CDR3 covers 19 residues.

On this clone itself: A single base is all that separates this from a far larger clone, so a read error is likely. The chain is built from TRDV2 and TRDJ2; 10 nucleotides agree with TRDD3. This CDR3 comprises 20 residues. Unmatched junction bases numbered 23, after V lost 3 bases and J lost 8 bases. Germline CDR1 is GEAIGNYY and CDR2 is EKD. The CDR3 nucleotides are TGTGCCTGTGACCCAGTACTGGGGGATCCAACCCTTCGACATGTCGCACAACTCTTCTTT. This translates into CACDPVLGDPTLRHVAQLFF.

In regard to this clone: This may be a read error: a much more frequent sequence differs by one nucleotide. Other DNA sequences of this sample code for an identical CDR3. The chain couples TRDV1 to TRDJ1; TRDD3 agrees at 12 bases. V lost 2 bases, J lost 2 bases, and 27 bases stayed unmatched. The CDR3 length is 24 residues. Germline V gives CDR1 TSWWSYY, CDR2 QGS. The DNA for the CDR3 is TGTGCTCTTGGGGAAATCCCCAAAACCGCACTGGGGGATACAAGTAATGTTGATACCGATAAACTCATCTTT. This translates into CALGEIPKTALGDTSNVDTDKLIF.

By proportion, this clone is medium-sized. Other DNA sequences in this specimen translate into the identical CDR3. This rearrangement joins TRDV2 to TRDJ3; 9 bases fit TRDD3. This CDR3 region has 19 residues. CDR1 is GEAIGNYY, CDR2 EKD, per germline. The ends lost 3 bases at V and 0 bases at J; junction bases unmatched: 8. The CDR3 region is CACDASYWGSSWDTRQMFF. The CDR3 coding sequence is TGTGCCTGTGACGCGTCCTACTGGGGGAGCTCCTGGGACACCCGACAGATGTTTTTC.

Comments on this clone: Since a far larger clone is one base different, this is likely a read error. The chain links TRAV29/DV5 to TRDJ1; unclear D gene. CDR3 length equals 15 residues. V was shortened by 1 base and J by 3 bases, with 16 bases between the two germline ends. Germline values: CDR1 NSMFDY, CDR2 ISSIKDK. The DNA for the CDR3 is TGTGCAGCAAGCCACGGGAGCTGGTTGGCCGATAAACTCATCTTT. Translating gives CAASHGSWLADKLIF. The whole variable domain, remainder taken from reference TRAV29/DV5 and TRDJ1, is DQQVKQNSPSLSVQEGRISILNCDYTNSMFDYFLWYKKYPAEGPTFLISISSIKDKNEDGRFTVFLNKSAKHLSLHIVPSQPGDSAVYFCAASHGSWLADKLIFGKGTRVTVEP.

The rearrangement links TRDV1 to TRDJ1; the match to TRDD3 covers 9 bases. Germline assignment: CDR1 TSWWSYY and CDR2 QGS. V trimming: 1 base; J trimming: 7 bases; junction bases outside the gene matches: 16. CDR3 length equals 18 residues. In nucleotides, the CDR3 is TGTGCTCTTGGGGAACCCCTATCTGGGCGGGGATACGGCCCTAAACTCATCTTT. It encodes CALGEPLSGRGYGPKLIF.

The DNA for the CDR3 is TGTGCCTGTGACACGCTGGGGACCCCCTCTTTCTCCTGGGACACCCGACAGATGTTTTTC. Its protein is CACDTLGTPSFSWDTRQMFF. J is TRDJ3 and V is TRDV2, with D maybe TRDD3 (6 bases). Deletions cut 1 base from V and 0 bases from J, with 18 bases between. The CDR3 spans 20 residues. CDR1 and CDR2 (germline): GEAIGNYY, EKD.

In its sample, this clone ranks as large (0.1 to 1%). The chain links TRDV2 to TRDJ2; 9 bases are shared with TRDD3. Germline V gives CDR1 GEAIGNYY, CDR2 EKD. With 2 bases clipped from V and 0 bases from J, the junction kept 3 bases outside the gene matches. The CDR3 contains 16 residues. CDR3 residues: CACDILGEALTAQLFF. CDR3 coding DNA: TGTGCCTGTGACATACTGGGGGAAGCTTTGACAGCACAACTCTTCTTT.

Of note for this clone: Being one base from a much bigger clone, this may be a read error. This sample also contains other DNA sequences that code for the same CDR3. The gene calls are TRDV1 and TRDJ1; TRDD3 matches at 12 bases. V lost 4 bases and J lost 0; bases outside the gene matches: 33. The CDR3 is 26 amino acids. The germline CDR1 and CDR2 sequences are TSWWSYY and QGS. CDR3 DNA sequence: TGTGCTCTTGGGGGGCTATTCCTACCCGTACGGACTGGGGGATACTTAAAGAAGGGGCACACCGATAAACTCATCTTT. It specifies CALGGLFLPVRTGGYLKKGHTDKLIF.

This clone is large. J is TRDJ3 and V is TRDV2; perhaps TRDD3 as D (6 bases). The CDR3 is made up of 17 amino acids. From germline, CDR1 is GEAIGNYY and CDR2 EKD. Trimming cost V 0 bases and J 0 bases, with 8 bases left between them. The CDR3 region has the DNA TGTGCCTGTGACACCGTACTGGGCTCCTGGGACACCCGACAGATGTTTTTC. Protein product: CACDTVLGSWDTRQMFF.

This clone was detected only once. No V gene was called here, but the J gene is TRDJ3. This CDR3 is built from 10 residues. The CDR3: CAWDTRQMFF. CDR3 DNA sequence: TGCGCCTGGGACACCCGACAGATGTTTTTC.

The CDR3 reads CALGGSLFLRPGYTDKLIF. In nucleotides, the CDR3 is TGTGCTCTTGGAGGATCCCTATTCCTACGACCGGGATACACCGATAAACTCATCTTT. The genes are TRDV1 and TRDJ1, with 7 bases identical to TRDD2. Germline CDR1 TSWWSYY, CDR2 QGS. J gave up 0 bases and V 6 bases, and 19 bases lay outside the gene matches. This CDR3 has 19 amino acids.